Presented here are 26 T cell receptor beta chains from one specimen sequenced in a study of regulatory T cells in long-lasting Graves disease. Through Arm-PCR of CDR3 regions and iRepertoire HTBI primers, TCR beta libraries were built. MiXCR, applied by TCRdb to the multiplex PCR reads, yields one record per CDR3 protein. The table has 400,000 to 500,000 distinct CDR3 sequences, around 15% seen once. Specified time point: newly diagnosed GD, antithyroid drugs for less than 3 months. PBMCs provided the RNA from which the TCR library was made. These data were also filed under a second study, of T cells in Graves' hyperthyroidism and ophthalmopathy.

Source: peripheral blood mononuclear cells (PBMCs), taken at new diagnosis, from a patient treated with antithyroid drugs. Receptors originate from a woman between 50 and 59 years old with Graves disease.

This rearrangement joins TRBV20-1 to TRBJ2-7; 10 positions match TRBD1. Germline V gene sequence: CDR1 DFQATT, CDR2 SNEGSKA (reference sequence). Trimming removed 0 bases from V and 4 bases from J; junction bases left unmatched: 9. The CDR3 sequence is 16 residues long. CDR3 nucleotide sequence: TGCAGTGCTAGAGATATATTAGACAGGGGGCTATACGAGCAGTACTTC. It specifies CSARDILDRGLYEQYF.

The rearrangement joins TRBV18 to TRBJ1-1; D uncertain. Germline CDR1 and CDR2: KGHSH and LQKENI. V dropped 3 bases and J dropped 1 base, with 12 bases sitting between them. The CDR3 is 15 residues long. CDR3 loop: CASSPLQAGNTEAFF. CDR3 DNA sequence: TGTGCCAGCTCACCGCTCCAGGCAGGGAACACTGAAGCTTTCTTT.

V gene TRBV6-1 combines with J gene TRBJ2-1; 7 positions agree with TRBD1. V trimming: 7 bases; J trimming: 5 bases; junction bases outside the gene matches: 8. The CDR3 length is 14 residues. The germline gives CDR1 MNHNS, CDR2 SASEGT. CDR3 residues: CASIPGTANNEQFF. The CDR3 region has the DNA TGTGCCAGCATCCCCGGGACAGCTAACAATGAGCAGTTCTTC.

The chain recombines TRBV5-1 with TRBJ1-1; a weak D match, TRBD1 (5 bases). Per germline, CDR1 SGHRS and CDR2 YFSETQ. The CDR3 sequence is 13 residues long. The V end lost 4 bases, the J end lost 3 bases, and 10 bases lay between the germline ends. CDR3 nucleotides: TGCGCCAGCAGCAGCGGGGCTGACACTGAAGCTTTCTTT. This encodes CASSSGADTEAFF.

The rearrangement uses TRBV19 and TRBJ2-1; tentative D call: TRBD2 (7 bases). The CDR3 is 17 amino acids. Trimming took off 3 bases at V and 2 bases at J, with 17 bases between the two ends. From germline, CDR1 is LNHDA and CDR2 SQIVND (reference sequence). CDR3 DNA: TGTGCCAGTAGTATGGAGGGGGGGGGAGGCCCCTACAATGAGCAGTTCTTC. This translates into CASSMEGGGGPYNEQFF. Full variable domain (remainder filled in from reference TRBV19 and TRBJ2-1): DGGITQSPKYLFRKEGQNVTLSCEQNLNHDAMYWYRQDPGQGLRLIYYSQIVNDFQKGDIAEGYSVSREKKESFPLTVTSAQKNPTAFYLCASSMEGGGGPYNEQFFGPGTRLTVL.

The chain joins TRBV7-9 to TRBJ2-5, with 10 bases that match TRBD1. CDR1 SEHNR and CDR2 FQNEAQ come from the germline V gene (reference sequence). J gave up 5 bases and V 6 bases, and 12 bases lay outside the gene matches. The CDR3 runs 16 residues. CDR3: CASSSDRGPDRETQYF. The CDR3 nucleotides read TGTGCCAGCAGTTCTGACAGGGGGCCTGATCGGGAGACCCAGTACTTC.

This clonotype was observed many times. CDR3 residues: CASSHGTDSNQPQHF. CDR3 DNA sequence: TGCGCCAGCAGCCACGGGACGGATAGCAATCAGCCCCAGCATTTT. V gene TRBV5-1 combines with J gene TRBJ1-5, with TRBD1 as a possible D gene (5 bases). V lost 4 bases and J 0 bases, leaving 11 bases between the germline ends. Germline V gene sequence: CDR1 SGHRS, CDR2 YFSETQ. CDR3 length equals 15 residues.

The chain has TRBV3-1 and TRBJ2-7; maybe TRBD2 (5 bases). Germline V gene sequence: CDR1 LGHDT, CDR2 YNNKEL (reference sequence). The CDR3 sequence is 13 residues long. Trimming removed 7 bases at V and 9 bases at J, with 19 bases between. In nucleotides, the CDR3 is TGTGCCAGCACCTCGGGGTGGCCGAGTGTGCAGTACTTC. It specifies CASTSGWPSVQYF.

This clonotype was detected a few times. The chain recombines TRBV29-1 with TRBJ1-2; D gene uncertain. Germline V CDR1 and CDR2: SQVTM, ANQGSEA. V was trimmed by 3 bases and J by 8 bases, leaving 7 bases between them. The CDR3 contains 10 residues. In DNA form, the CDR3 reads TGCAGCGTTGATGGCGGGGGCTACACCTTC. Translation: CSVDGGGYTF. Together with reference TRBV29-1 and TRBJ1-2, the CDR3 gives the full variable domain: SAVISQKPSRDICQRGTSLTIQCQVDSQVTMMFWYRQQPGQSLTLIATANQGSEATYESGFVIDKFPISRPNLTFSTLTVSNMSPEDSSIYLCSVDGGGYTFGSGTRLTVV.

A remark on this clonotype: This clone may be a read error of a much larger clone one base away. The rearrangement links TRBV9 to TRBJ2-7, with D perhaps matching TRBD2 (7 bases). The V and J ends lost 3 bases and 0 bases respectively, with 10 bases between them. This CDR3 is 14 amino acids long. Germline V gene data show CDR1 as SGDLS and CDR2 as YYNGEE. The CDR3 spells CASSEGGNSYEQYF. Here the CDR3 DNA reads TGTGCCAGCAGCGAGGGGGGGAACTCCTACGAGCAGTACTTC.

J is TRBJ2-7 and V is TRBV5-1; tentative D call: TRBD1 (6 bases). Germline CDR1 reads SGHRS; CDR2 reads YFSETQ. V was trimmed by 2 bases and J by 0 bases, leaving 15 bases between them. This CDR3 has 16 residues. In nucleotides, the CDR3 is TGCGCCAGCAGCTTAAATACAGGGATAAACTCCTACGAGCAGTACTTC. This gives the protein CASSLNTGINSYEQYF.

This clonotype came up many times. The rearrangement uses TRBV29-1 and TRBJ1-1, with D unclear. Germline assignment: CDR1 SQVTM and CDR2 ANQGSEA. Trimming cost V 7 bases and J 5 bases, with 17 bases left between them. This CDR3 is 13 amino acids long. CDR3 sequence: CSAVPGWETEAFF. Written as DNA, the CDR3 is TGCAGCGCCGTACCCGGGTGGGAGACTGAAGCTTTCTTT.

This clonotype was seen at least ten times. The chain links TRBV9 to TRBJ1-4; no clear D gene. CDR1 and CDR2 from the germline V gene are SGDLS and YYNGEE. Between the trimmed V and J ends, which lost 1 base and 14 bases, there was a span of 18 bases. This CDR3 has 14 amino acids. The CDR3 loop reads CASSVSPDRIELFF. The DNA for the CDR3 is TGTGCCAGCAGCGTAAGCCCGGACCGGATTGAGCTGTTTTTT.

This clonotype showed up many times. V and J are TRBV7-7 and TRBJ2-1; 7 nucleotides match TRBD2. The CDR3 runs 15 residues. The ends lost 5 bases at V and 5 bases at J; junction bases unmatched: 9. Germline lookup yields CDR1 SSHAT and CDR2 FNYEAQ (reference sequence). CDR3 loop: CASSPFGGNDNEQFF. CDR3 DNA: TGTGCCAGCAGCCCCTTCGGGGGGAACGACAATGAGCAGTTCTTC.

This clonotype was observed at least ten times. In DNA form, the CDR3 reads TGTGCCAGCAGCGCACAAACTAGCGTTGGCGAGCAGTACTTC. Encoded protein: CASSAQTSVGEQYF. The chain combines TRBV11-2 with TRBJ2-7; 7 bases match TRBD2. V was pared by 5 bases and J by 6 bases, with 10 bases of the junction left unmatched. Germline V gene data show CDR1 as SGHAT and CDR2 as FQNNGV. The CDR3 is made up of 14 amino acids. Full variable domain (remainder filled in from reference TRBV11-2 and TRBJ2-7): EAGVAQSPRYKIIEKRQSVAFWCNPISGHATLYWYQQILGQGPKLLIQFQNNGVVDDSQLPKDRFSAERLKGVDSTLKIQPAKLEDSAVYLCASSAQTSVGEQYFGPGTRLTVT.

Concerning this clonotype itself: This may be a read error: a much more frequent sequence differs by one nucleotide. The chain employs TRBV7-8 and TRBJ2-7; D gene uncertain. This CDR3 spans 12 amino acids. Germline CDR1 and CDR2: SGHVS and FQNEAQ. CDR3 region: CASSAETYEQCF. In DNA form, the CDR3 reads TGTGCCAGCAGCGCAGAAACCTACGAGCAGTGCTTC.

Remarks on this clonotype: A much larger clone lies a single base off, so this may be a read error. The CDR3: CASSEPIAGGYNEQFF. The DNA of the CDR3 is TGTGCCAGCAGTGAGCCGATAGCGGGAGGTTACAATGAGCAGTTCTTC. V gene TRBV6-1 combines with J gene TRBJ2-1; 10 bases are shared with TRBD2. The trim removed 3 bases at V and 4 bases at J, leaving 6 bases unmatched. This CDR3 is 16 amino acids long. Germline CDR1 is MNHNS and CDR2 is SASEGT.

This clonotype occurred many times. This chain uses TRBV12-3 or TRBV12-4 with TRBJ2-7, with 8 bases identical to TRBD1. V trimming: 2 bases; J trimming: 2 bases; junction bases outside the gene matches: 11. The CDR3 contains 17 residues. The CDR3 sequence is CASSLPTPRGLPYEQYF. The CDR3 DNA sequence: TGTGCCAGCAGTTTACCCACCCCCAGGGGGCTCCCCTACGAGCAGTACTTC.

This clonotype came up many times. The chain is built from TRBV28 and TRBJ2-3; 8 bases are a match to TRBD1. V lost 5 bases to trimming and J lost 4 bases; unmatched junction nucleotides: 14. Germline CDR1 MDHEN, CDR2 SYDVKM. The CDR3 spans 17 residues. The CDR3, as DNA: TGTGCCAGCAGTACCTTCTCAGGGGGCGGTGGCGCAGATACGCAGTATTTT. Protein sequence: CASSTFSGGGGADTQYF.

This clonotype was counted a few times. The chain employs TRBV28 and TRBJ1-2; D is unclear. With 8 bases removed from V and 4 bases from J, the gap between germline ends came to 17 bases. Germline-derived CDR1 and CDR2 are MDHEN and SYDVKM. CDR3 length: 14 residues. CDR3 protein: CASGPNPMLYGYTF. CDR3 in DNA: TGTGCCAGCGGTCCTAACCCGATGCTCTATGGCTACACCTTC.

This clonotype has a count of ten or more. The chain employs TRBV28 and TRBJ1-2, with TRBD1 matching over 8 bases. CDR3 length equals 13 residues. Germline V CDR1 and CDR2: MDHEN, SYDVKM. Losses at the gene ends were 5 bases for V and 6 bases for J; bases not matched to a gene: 5. CDR3 region: CASSNTQGDGYTF. CDR3 nucleotides: TGTGCCAGCAGTAACACACAGGGGGATGGCTACACCTTC.

About this clonotype itself: Given a much more abundant clone one base away, this may be a read error. The chain is built from TRBV29-1 and TRBJ2-3, with D possibly TRBD1 on 5 matching bases. The J call is doubtful: the DNA matches TRBJ2-1 better. The germline V gene encodes CDR1 SQVTM and CDR2 ANQGSEA. CDR3 length equals 13 residues. The chain's CDR3 is CSAQTDPHTGQFF. In nucleotides, the CDR3 is TGCAGCGCCCAGACAGATCCCCATACTGGGCAGTTCTTC.

There are many counts of this clonotype. The V and J genes are TRBV18 and TRBJ2-7; possible D gene TRBD2, 6 bases. Trimming took off 2 bases at V and 0 bases at J, with 11 bases between the two ends. The germline CDR1 and CDR2 sequences are KGHSH and LQKENI. This CDR3 has 15 residues. This CDR3 is CASSPGGSISYEQYF. The CDR3, as DNA: TGTGCCAGCTCACCAGGAGGGTCCATCTCCTACGAGCAGTACTTC.

This clonotype was picked up many times. V gene TRBV6-5 combines with J gene TRBJ2-7; 10 nucleotides line up with TRBD1. V dropped 0 bases and J dropped 3; count of bases not matched to a gene: 8. In germline, CDR1 is MNHEY, CDR2 SVGAGI. The CDR3 is made up of 17 amino acids. For the CDR3, the DNA is TGTGCCAGCAGTTACTCGACACCGGGACAGGGGTTCTACGAGCAGTACTTC. This encodes CASSYSTPGQGFYEQYF.

This clonotype has a count of ten or more. The CDR3 coding sequence is TGTGCCAGCAGTTCCCCCCCTAGCGGGAAGCCAGATACGCAGTATTTT. Translating gives CASSSPPSGKPDTQYF. The rearrangement links TRBV28 to TRBJ2-3; TRBD2 agrees at 9 bases. The ends lost 4 bases at V and 4 bases at J; junction bases unmatched: 9. Per germline, CDR1 MDHEN and CDR2 SYDVKM. This CDR3 has 16 residues.

This clonotype was seen many times. The V gene is TRBV30, the J gene TRBJ2-7; 7 bases match TRBD1. The trim removed 2 bases at V and 3 bases at J, leaving 7 bases unmatched. CDR1 is GTSNPN, CDR2 SVGIG, per germline (reference sequence). This CDR3 has 14 residues. The CDR3 protein is CAWSLGGAYYEQYF. DNA of the CDR3: TGTGCCTGGAGTTTAGGGGGCGCGTACTACGAGCAGTACTTC.